The sequence of this T cell receptor (beta chain) was determined in a study of identifying expanded T cells in peripheral blood. Study observations and caveats: Over approximately two and four weeks, about 15 and 18 clones changed, versus more than 1 between replicates. Across healthy donors, higher total template counts meant significantly greater roughly two-week count variance.

Produced via immunoSEQ multiplex PCR; TCRdb's table is partial and in-frame only. The profile shows 70,000 to 95,000 clones, over 85% of them singletons. The CDR3 consists of 13 residues. Germline V lookup: CDR1 WSHSY, CDR2 SAAADI. Trimming cost V 6 bases and J 5 bases, with 10 bases left between them. As regards this clone: What it binds is not known.

During the collection period, no donor immune events like infections were recorded. The clonotype was recovered from a person aged 18-70 years in good health. The rearrangement links TRBV10-2 to TRBJ2-2; D call uncertain. Source material: blood. The CDR3: CASRQLGTGELFF. CDR3 in DNA: TGCGCCAGCAGACAACTCGGAACCGGGGAGCTGTTTTTT.